A single sample gave rise to the 24 T cell receptor beta chains below, sequenced in a study of cytomegalovirus exposure and HLA in healthy donors. Only in-frame clones appear in the TCRdb table, and some are missing; sequencing was by immunoSEQ multiplex PCR. The sample carries about 160,000 clones, around four fifths recorded once. The sequenced material came from PBMCs. Receptors were obtained from a man younger than 40 in good health and CMV-seropositive.

This chain links TRBV29-1 with TRBJ1-2; possibly TRBD1 for D (6 bases). Germline CDR1 SQVTM, CDR2 ANQGSEA. The CDR3 is 14 residues long. V lost 3 bases to trimming and J lost 3 bases, with 14 bases between them. The chain's CDR3 is CSVEHTGLDYGYTF. DNA for the CDR3: TGCAGCGTTGAGCACACAGGGTTGGACTATGGCTACACCTTC.

The chain recombines TRBV2 with TRBJ1-2; D may be TRBD1 (6 bases). The CDR3 contains 15 residues. The germline gives CDR1 SNHLY, CDR2 FYNNEI. Deletions cut 4 bases from V and 0 bases from J, with 12 bases between. CDR3 region: CASSVTAGANYGYTF. The CDR3 DNA reads as TGTGCCAGCAGTGTTACGGCAGGGGCTAACTATGGCTACACCTTC.

CDR3 residues: CSVGIGVWETQYF. The CDR3 DNA reads as TGCAGCGTTGGGATCGGGGTATGGGAGACCCAGTACTTC. This chain joins TRBV29-1 and TRBJ2-5, with D perhaps matching TRBD2 (5 bases). CDR1 and CDR2 from the germline V gene are SQVTM and ANQGSEA. Deletions cut 4 bases from V and 5 bases from J, with 14 bases between. This CDR3 is built from 13 residues.

This chain uses TRBV6-5 with TRBJ2-3, with 7 bases matching TRBD2. Germline CDR1 MNHEY, CDR2 SVGAGI. Losses at the gene ends were 10 bases for V and 5 bases for J; bases not matched to a gene: 9. This CDR3 comprises 13 residues. The CDR3 here is CATKWGGGDTQYF. CDR3 in DNA: TGTGCCACCAAGTGGGGGGGTGGAGATACGCAGTATTTT.

The sample holds one count of this clone. The genes are TRBV11-2 and TRBJ2-2; 7 bases fit TRBD1. Germline CDR1 and CDR2: SGHAT and FQNNGV. CDR3 length: 15 amino acids. Trimming at V came to 4 bases and at J to 4 bases, leaving 6 bases not matched to a gene. The CDR3 here is CASSSRGIGTGELFF. For the CDR3, the DNA is TGTGCCAGCAGCTCCAGGGGGATTGGCACCGGGGAGCTGTTTTTT.

V gene TRBV9 combines with J gene TRBJ2-3; 7 nucleotides agree with TRBD2. The V segment lost 3 bases and the J segment 3 bases; nucleotides outside the gene matches: 7. The germline gives CDR1 SGDLS, CDR2 YYNGEE. The CDR3 runs 15 residues. The CDR3 nucleotides are TGTGCCAGCAGCGCCAGGGAGCGGGGTACAGATACGCAGTATTTT. This codes for CASSARERGTDTQYF.

The chain links TRBV4-1 to TRBJ1-3, with D unclear. Per the germline V gene, CDR1 is MGHRA and CDR2 is YSYEKL. This CDR3 is built from 14 residues. V lost 4 bases and J lost 0, with 7 bases in between. The CDR3 sequence is CASSLDISGNTIYF. CDR3 DNA: TGCGCCAGCAGCCTAGATATCTCTGGAAACACCATATATTTT.

V and J are TRBV11-2 and TRBJ2-1; D may be TRBD2 (6 bases). Germline V gene sequence: CDR1 SGHAT, CDR2 FQNNGV. The CDR3 runs 15 residues. The V gene lost 5 bases and the J gene lost 7 bases, with 18 bases spanning the gap. The CDR3 DNA reads as TGTGCCAGCAGCCCACGACTAGTCACCGTGAATGAGCAGTTCTTC. Translating gives CASSPRLVTVNEQFF.

CDR3 nucleotides: TGTGCCAGCAGCTTAGAGCTGGGGACAGGGCTGGTACAGCCCCAGCATTTT. It translates to CASSLELGTGLVQPQHF. The J gene is TRBJ1-5, the V gene TRBV7-6; 9 bases are shared with TRBD1. V was pared by 1 base and J by 7 bases, with 11 bases of the junction left unmatched. CDR1 is SGHVS, CDR2 FNYEAQ, per germline. The CDR3 is 17 amino acids.

V gene TRBV5-4 combines with J gene TRBJ2-7; D may be TRBD1 (6 bases). The CDR3 consists of 14 residues. CDR1 is SGHNT, CDR2 YYREEE, per germline (reference sequence). Trimming pared 4 bases from V and 0 bases from J, leaving 11 bases between. As DNA, the CDR3 is TGTGCCAGCAGCCTGGAGGACAGCTCCTACGAGCAGTACTTC. Translated: CASSLEDSSYEQYF.

The CDR3 nucleotides read TGTGCCAGCTCGATGATCAGGGGGAACACTGAAGCTTTCTTT. The encoded protein is CASSMIRGNTEAFF. The rearrangement links TRBV6-6 to TRBJ1-1, with D possibly matching TRBD1 (6 bases). CDR3 length: 14 residues. V lost 8 bases, J lost 1 base, and 14 bases lay in between. CDR1 is MNHNY and CDR2 is SVGAGI in the germline V gene (reference sequence).

The V and J genes are TRBV23-1 and TRBJ2-3, with 7 bases that match TRBD2. TRBV23-1 carries the ORF label, with uncertain function. The ends lost 2 bases at V and 2 bases at J; junction bases unmatched: 7. This CDR3 is built from 16 residues. The CDR3: CASSQGPSGNTDTQYF. For the CDR3, the DNA is TGCGCCAGCAGTCAAGGGCCTAGCGGAAACACAGATACGCAGTATTTT.

This clone occurred once. The chain joins TRBV13 to TRBJ1-4, with TRBD1 as a possible D gene (5 bases). The V end was cut by 5 bases, the J end by 4 bases, with 11 bases between. The CDR3 runs 14 residues. Germline CDR1 is PRHDT and CDR2 is FYEKMQ (reference sequence). CDR3: CASSPRDFNEKLFF. CDR3 DNA: TGTGCCAGCAGCCCCCGGGACTTTAATGAAAAACTGTTTTTT.

V gene TRBV13 combines with J gene TRBJ2-3; D is uncertain. Trimming removed 4 bases from V and 2 bases from J, with 7 bases in between. The CDR3 is 13 amino acids. The germline V gene has CDR1 PRHDT and CDR2 FYEKMQ (reference sequence). CDR3 sequence: CASSWATTDTQYF. DNA for the CDR3: TGTGCCAGCAGCTGGGCCACCACAGATACGCAGTATTTT.

As for this clone: A much larger clone is a single base away; this may be a read error. This sample also contains other DNA sequences that code for the same CDR3. V and J are TRBV6-1 and TRBJ2-3; 8 bases fit TRBD2. The CDR3 contains 15 residues. Trimming removed 6 bases from V and 0 bases from J; junction bases left unmatched: 5. Germline CDR1 is MNHNS and CDR2 is SASEGT. CDR3 coding DNA: TGTGCCAGCAGAAATAGCGGGGCCAGCACAGATACGCAGTATTTT. Its protein is CASRNSGASTDTQYF.

The chain combines TRBV30 with TRBJ2-7; D possibly corresponds to TRBD2 (6 bases). The CDR3 has 13 residues. Trimming left V 1 base short and J 0 bases short, with 7 bases between. Germline assignment: CDR1 GTSNPN and CDR2 SVGIG (reference sequence). The CDR3 sequence is CAWSGGISYEQYF. DNA of the CDR3: TGTGCCTGGAGTGGCGGGATCTCCTACGAGCAGTACTTC.

This clone was detected only once. The V and J genes are TRBV5-6 and TRBJ1-2; D uncertain. The germline CDR1 and CDR2 sequences are SGHDT and YYEEEE. Trimming pared 5 bases from V and 7 bases from J, leaving 18 bases between. This CDR3 region has 14 residues. The CDR3 here is CASSEEFLRTGYTF. The CDR3 bases are TGTGCCAGCAGTGAGGAGTTTCTTCGTACTGGCTACACCTTC.

Worth noting for this clone: Other DNA variants within this sample encode the same CDR3. The V gene is TRBV9, the J gene TRBJ2-7; D is unclear. This CDR3 contains 14 residues. Germline CDR1 is SGDLS and CDR2 is YYNGEE. Deletions cut 0 bases from V and 4 bases from J, with 11 bases between. CDR3 sequence (DNA): TGTGCCAGCAGCGTAGCTACCGGGTCGTACGAGCAGTACTTC. Amino acid sequence: CASSVATGSYEQYF.

The chain carries TRBV4-1 and TRBJ2-1; D call uncertain. Trimming removed 0 bases from V and 6 bases from J, with 24 bases in between. Per the germline V gene, CDR1 is MGHRA and CDR2 is YSYEKL. The CDR3 consists of 19 residues. This CDR3 reads CASSQEGSPRPFIFNEQFF. The CDR3 DNA sequence: TGCGCCAGCAGCCAAGAGGGTTCCCCGAGGCCGTTCATCTTCAATGAGCAGTTCTTC.

This chain links TRBV2 with TRBJ1-1; perhaps TRBD1 as D (5 bases). V lost 4 bases to trimming and J lost 3 bases, with 12 bases between them. CDR3 length equals 14 residues. In germline, CDR1 is SNHLY, CDR2 FYNNEI. CDR3 region: CASSVGGRHTEAFF. The DNA for the CDR3 is TGTGCCAGCAGTGTGGGGGGAAGGCACACTGAAGCTTTCTTT.

The genes are TRBV7-2 and TRBJ1-4, with TRBD1 identical over 8 bases. The V segment lost 3 bases and the J segment 7 bases; nucleotides outside the gene matches: 7. The CDR3 runs to 15 residues. The germline CDR1 and CDR2 sequences are SGHTA and FQGNSA. In DNA form, the CDR3 reads TGTGCCAGCAGCTTGAACAGGGGGAGGGGTGAAAAACTGTTTTTT. This translates into CASSLNRGRGEKLFF.

This clone was counted a single time. The rearrangement links TRBV18 to TRBJ1-1; no clear D. V lost 0 bases, J lost 1 base, and 12 bases lay in between. The CDR3 extends over 16 amino acids. The germline CDR1 and CDR2 sequences are KGHSH and LQKENI. This CDR3 reads CASSPPSMRANTEAFF. The CDR3 bases are TGTGCCAGCTCACCACCGTCGATGAGGGCGAACACTGAAGCTTTCTTT.

The sample holds many counts of this clone. Other nucleotide sequences from this sample produce the same CDR3. This chain joins TRBV6-1 and TRBJ1-5; 7 bases map to TRBD1. The CDR3 totals 14 residues. V trimming: 5 bases; J trimming: 2 bases; junction bases outside the gene matches: 3. CDR1 and CDR2 (germline): MNHNS, SASEGT. CDR3 loop: CASSRQGGNQPQHF. CDR3 bases: TGTGCCAGCAGTCGACAGGGCGGCAATCAGCCCCAGCATTTT.

The chain couples TRBV27 to TRBJ2-2; 13 nucleotides align to TRBD2. With 5 bases clipped from V and 5 bases from J, the junction kept 8 bases outside the gene matches. Germline CDR1 MNHEY, CDR2 SMNVEV (reference sequence). CDR3 length: 17 residues. The CDR3 sequence: CASSPSGLAGFTGELFF. The DNA of the CDR3 is TGTGCCAGCAGTCCATCGGGACTAGCGGGGTTTACCGGGGAGCTGTTTTTT.